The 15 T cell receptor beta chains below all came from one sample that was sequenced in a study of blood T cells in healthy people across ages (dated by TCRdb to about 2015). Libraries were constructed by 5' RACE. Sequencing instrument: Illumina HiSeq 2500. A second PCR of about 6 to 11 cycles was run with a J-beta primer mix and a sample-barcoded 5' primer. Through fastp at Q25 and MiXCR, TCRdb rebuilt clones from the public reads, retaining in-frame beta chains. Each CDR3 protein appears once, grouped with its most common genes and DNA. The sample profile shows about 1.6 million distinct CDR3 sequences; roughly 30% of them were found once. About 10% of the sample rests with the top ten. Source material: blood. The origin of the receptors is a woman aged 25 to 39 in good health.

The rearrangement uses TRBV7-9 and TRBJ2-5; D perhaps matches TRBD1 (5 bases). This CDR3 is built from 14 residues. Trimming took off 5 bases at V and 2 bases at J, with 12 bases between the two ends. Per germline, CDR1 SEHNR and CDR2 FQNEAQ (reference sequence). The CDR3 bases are TGTGCCAGCAGCGTAGGGGCTCAACAAGAGACCCAGTACTTC. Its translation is CASSVGAQQETQYF.

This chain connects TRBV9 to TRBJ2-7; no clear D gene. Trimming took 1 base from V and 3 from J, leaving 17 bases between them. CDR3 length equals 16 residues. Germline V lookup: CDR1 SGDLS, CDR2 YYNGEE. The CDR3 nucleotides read TGTGCCAGCAGCGTATCAGGATCTAGTAAGCTCTACGAGCAGTACTTC. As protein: CASSVSGSSKLYEQYF. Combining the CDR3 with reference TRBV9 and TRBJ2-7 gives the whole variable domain DSGVTQTPKHLITATGQRVTLRCSPRSGDLSVYWYQQSLDQGLQFLIQYYNGEERAKGNILERFSAQQFPDLHSELNLSSLELGDSALYFCASSVSGSSKLYEQYFGPGTRLTVT.

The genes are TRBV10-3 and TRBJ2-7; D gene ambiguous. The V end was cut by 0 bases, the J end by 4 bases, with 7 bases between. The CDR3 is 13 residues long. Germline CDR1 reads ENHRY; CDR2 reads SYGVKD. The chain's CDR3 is CAISESPPYEQYF. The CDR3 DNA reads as TGTGCCATCAGTGAGTCACCCCCGTACGAGCAGTACTTC.

The CDR3 DNA is TGCAGCGCTACAGACTCCACAGGGATGGAGACCCAGTACTTC. Residues: CSATDSTGMETQYF. The chain uses TRBV29-1 and TRBJ2-7; D possibly corresponds to TRBD1 (6 bases). The DNA end favors TRBJ2-5, so the J call may be wrong. The CDR3 runs to 14 residues. The germline V gene encodes CDR1 SQVTM and CDR2 ANQGSEA.

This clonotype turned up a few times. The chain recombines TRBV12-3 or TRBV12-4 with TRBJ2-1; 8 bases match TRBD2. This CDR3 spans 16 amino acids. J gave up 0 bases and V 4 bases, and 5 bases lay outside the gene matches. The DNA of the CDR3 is TGTGCCAGCAGTTACCGGAGCGGGGGCTCCTACAATGAGCAGTTCTTC. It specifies CASSYRSGGSYNEQFF.

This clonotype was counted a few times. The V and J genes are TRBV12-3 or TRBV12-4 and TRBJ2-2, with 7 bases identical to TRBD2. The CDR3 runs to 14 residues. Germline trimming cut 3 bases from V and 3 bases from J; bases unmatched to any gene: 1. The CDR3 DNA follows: TGTGCCAGCAGTTTCCGGGGGGACACCGGGGAGCTGTTTTTT. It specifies CASSFRGDTGELFF.

CDR3 protein: CASSAYSNTQYF. The CDR3 region has the DNA TGTGCCAGCAGCGCCTACTCGAATACGCAGTATTTT. V gene TRBV7-9 combines with J gene TRBJ2-3, with D hard to call. Trimming removed 5 bases from V and 7 bases from J, with 10 bases in between. The CDR3 totals 12 residues. Per germline, CDR1 SEHNR and CDR2 FQNEAQ (reference sequence).

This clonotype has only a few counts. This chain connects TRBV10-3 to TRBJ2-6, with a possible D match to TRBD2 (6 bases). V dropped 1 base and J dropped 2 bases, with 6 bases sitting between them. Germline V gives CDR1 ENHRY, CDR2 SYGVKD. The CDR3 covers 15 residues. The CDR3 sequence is CAISEWGAGANVLTF. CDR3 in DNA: TGTGCCATCAGTGAGTGGGGGGCTGGGGCCAACGTCCTGACTTTC.

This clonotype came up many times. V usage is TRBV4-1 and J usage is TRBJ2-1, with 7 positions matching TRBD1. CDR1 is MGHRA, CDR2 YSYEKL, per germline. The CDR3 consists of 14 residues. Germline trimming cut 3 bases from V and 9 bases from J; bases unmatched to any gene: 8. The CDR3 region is CASSQERQGSEQFF. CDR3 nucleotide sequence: TGCGCCAGCAGCCAGGAAAGACAGGGCAGTGAGCAGTTCTTC.

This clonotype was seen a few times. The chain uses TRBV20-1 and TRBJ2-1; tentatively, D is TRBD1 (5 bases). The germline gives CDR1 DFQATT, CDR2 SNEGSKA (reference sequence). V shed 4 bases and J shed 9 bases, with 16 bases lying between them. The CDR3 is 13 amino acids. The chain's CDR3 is CSATNPRVGEQFF. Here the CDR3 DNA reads TGCAGTGCTACTAACCCCAGGGTTGGTGAGCAGTTCTTC.

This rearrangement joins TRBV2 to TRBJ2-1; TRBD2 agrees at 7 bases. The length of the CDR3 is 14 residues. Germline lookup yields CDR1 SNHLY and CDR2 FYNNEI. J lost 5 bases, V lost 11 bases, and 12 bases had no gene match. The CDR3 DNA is TGTGCCCGCATACAGCGGGATCACAACAATGAGCAGTTCTTC. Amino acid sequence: CARIQRDHNNEQFF.

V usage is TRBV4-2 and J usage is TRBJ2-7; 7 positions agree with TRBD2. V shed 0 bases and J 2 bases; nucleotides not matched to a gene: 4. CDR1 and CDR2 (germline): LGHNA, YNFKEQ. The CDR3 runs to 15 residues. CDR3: CASSQDWGGTYEQYF. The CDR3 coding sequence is TGTGCCAGCAGCCAAGATTGGGGGGGGACCTACGAGCAGTACTTC.

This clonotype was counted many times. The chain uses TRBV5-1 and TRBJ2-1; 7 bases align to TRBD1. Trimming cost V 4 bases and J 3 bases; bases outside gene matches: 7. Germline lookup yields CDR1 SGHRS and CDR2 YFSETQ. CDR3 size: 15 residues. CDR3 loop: CASSLRQGLYNEQFF. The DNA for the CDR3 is TGCGCCAGCAGCCTGAGACAGGGCCTCTACAATGAGCAGTTCTTC.

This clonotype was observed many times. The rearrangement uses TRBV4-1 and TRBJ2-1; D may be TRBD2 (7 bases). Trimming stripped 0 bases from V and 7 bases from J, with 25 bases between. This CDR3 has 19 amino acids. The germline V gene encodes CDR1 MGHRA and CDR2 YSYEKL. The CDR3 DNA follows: TGCGCCAGCAGCCAAGATAAGATTTTGGCGGGGGCAATGTCGAATGAGCAGTTCTTC. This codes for CASSQDKILAGAMSNEQFF.

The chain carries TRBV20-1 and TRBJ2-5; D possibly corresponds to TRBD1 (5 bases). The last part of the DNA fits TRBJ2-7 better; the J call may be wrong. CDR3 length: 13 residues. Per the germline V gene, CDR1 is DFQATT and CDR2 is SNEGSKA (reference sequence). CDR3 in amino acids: CSAPTALTYEQYF. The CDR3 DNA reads TGCAGTGCACCGACAGCGCTAACCTACGAGCAGTACTTC.